These 2 T cell receptor beta chains came from one sample sequenced in a study of T cells in women clearing cervical HPV infection. TCRdb keeps only in-frame clones here, not all; method: immunoSEQ multiplex PCR. The sample shows 25,000 to 35,000 clones, and 7.8% sits with its ten largest clones. Sequenced: blood buffy coat. The receptor set was obtained from a woman aged 18 to 75 with a cervical HPV16 infection that either progressed to CIN3+ or cleared (not recorded which).

With regard to this clone: The read finishes 3 residues shy of the CDR3 end, and the germline J gene is used to complete it. The gene calls are TRBV7-3 and TRBJ2-3, with 8 bases aligning to TRBD1. V was pared by 5 bases and J by 3 bases, with 7 bases of the junction left unmatched. Germline CDR1 reads SGHTA; CDR2 reads FQGTGA. The CDR3 is 15 residues long. The sequenced part of the CDR3 DNA is TGTGCCAGCAGCCCAGGGGGCGGAGGGACAGATACG. It specifies CASSPGGGGTDT. The whole CDR3 protein reads CASSPGGGGTDTQYF.

A remark on this clone: The read finishes 3 residues shy of the CDR3 end, and the germline J gene is used to complete it. The chain links TRBV7-9 to TRBJ1-1, with 9 bases lining up with TRBD1. V trimming: 5 bases; J trimming: 3 bases; junction bases outside the gene matches: 4. The CDR3 consists of 14 residues. Germline values: CDR1 SEHNR, CDR2 FQNEAQ (reference sequence). CDR3 loop: CASSVDRGYTEAFF. CDR3 DNA (partial): TGTGCCAGCAGCGTCGACAGGGGGTACACTGAA. Variable domain in full (rest from reference TRBV7-9 and TRBJ1-1): DTGVSQNPRHKITKRGQNVTFRCDPISEHNRLYWYRQTLGQGPEFLTYFQNEAQLEKSRLLSDRFSAERPKGSFSTLEIQRTEQGDSAMYLCASSVDRGYTEAFFGQGTRLTVV.